These 5 T cell receptor beta chains came from one sample sequenced in a study of blood T cell repertoires in COVID-19. The protocol was immunoSEQ multiplex PCR, while the TCRdb copy is restricted to in-frame clones and leaves out a portion. Counted here are about 210,000 clones, 84% occurring once; the ten biggest clones make up around 2.9%. Sequencing was performed on PBMCs or T cells enriched from blood (not recorded which). These receptor sequences come from a woman aged 30 to 39 who had been exposed to COVID-19.

The table lists this clone with a few counts. The rearrangement uses TRBV5-1 and TRBJ2-3, with 11 positions matching TRBD2. The germline gives CDR1 SGHRS, CDR2 YFSETQ. There are 14 residues in the CDR3. The ends lost 7 bases at V and 1 base at J; junction bases unmatched: 2. DNA for the CDR3: TGCGCCAGCGAGACTAGCGGGGGCACAGATACGCAGTATTTT. Translated, it gives CASETSGGTDTQYF.

V usage is TRBV11-3 and J usage is TRBJ1-5; possibly TRBD1 for D (5 bases). Germline V gene sequence: CDR1 SGHNT, CDR2 YENEEA. The CDR3 runs to 15 residues. Trimming shortened V by 0 bases and J by 7 bases, and 13 bases separated the two germline ends. CDR3 DNA: TGTGCCAGCAGCTTAGATTTACAGGCCGAACAGCCCCAGCATTTT. The encoded protein is CASSLDLQAEQPQHF.

The rearrangement uses TRBV10-3 and TRBJ1-2; D is unresolved. This CDR3 contains 12 residues. The V and J ends lost 8 bases and 4 bases respectively, with 11 bases between them. Germline V CDR1 and CDR2: ENHRY, SYGVKD. CDR3 coding DNA: TGTGCCATCCAGGAGGGCCGCTATGGCTACACCTTC. Translating gives CAIQEGRYGYTF.

This chain connects TRBV9 to TRBJ2-3; D gene ambiguous. The CDR3 contains 15 residues. V lost 0 bases and J 4 bases, leaving 12 bases between the germline ends. The V gene's germline CDR1 is SGDLS and CDR2 YYNGEE. The CDR3 reads CASSVAGSVADTQYF. The CDR3, as DNA: TGTGCCAGCAGCGTAGCGGGTTCAGTCGCAGATACGCAGTATTTT. Full variable domain (rest looked up from reference TRBV9 and TRBJ2-3): DSGVTQTPKHLITATGQRVTLRCSPRSGDLSVYWYQQSLDQGLQFLIQYYNGEERAKGNILERFSAQQFPDLHSELNLSSLELGDSALYFCASSVAGSVADTQYFGPGTRLTVL.

The chain is built from TRBV5-4 and TRBJ2-3, with D hard to call. This CDR3 region has 14 residues. Trimming took off 3 bases at V and 0 bases at J, with 8 bases between the two ends. Germline loops: CDR1 SGHNT, CDR2 YYREEE (reference sequence). CDR3 in amino acids: CASSWAFSTDTQYF. In DNA form, the CDR3 reads TGTGCCAGCAGCTGGGCGTTCAGCACAGATACGCAGTATTTT.